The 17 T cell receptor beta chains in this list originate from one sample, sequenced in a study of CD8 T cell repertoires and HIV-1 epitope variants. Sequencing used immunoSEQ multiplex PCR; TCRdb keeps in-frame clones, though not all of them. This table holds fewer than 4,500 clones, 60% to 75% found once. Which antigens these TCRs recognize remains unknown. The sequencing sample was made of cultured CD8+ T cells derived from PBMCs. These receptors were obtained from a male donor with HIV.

The CDR3 region has the DNA TGCAGCGTTGAGGGACGGCAAAACATTCAGTACTTC. Encoded protein: CSVEGRQNIQYF. This chain connects TRBV29-1 to TRBJ2-4; D may be TRBD1 or TRBD2 (5 bases each). V was clipped by 3 bases and J by 5 bases, with 8 bases between them. The CDR3 covers 12 residues. The germline gives CDR1 SQVTM, CDR2 ANQGSEA. The whole variable domain, remainder taken from reference TRBV29-1 and TRBJ2-4, is SAVISQKPSRDICQRGTSLTIQCQVDSQVTMMFWYRQQPGQSLTLIATANQGSEATYESGFVIDKFPISRPNLTFSTLTVSNMSPEDSSIYLCSVEGRQNIQYFGAGTRLSVL.

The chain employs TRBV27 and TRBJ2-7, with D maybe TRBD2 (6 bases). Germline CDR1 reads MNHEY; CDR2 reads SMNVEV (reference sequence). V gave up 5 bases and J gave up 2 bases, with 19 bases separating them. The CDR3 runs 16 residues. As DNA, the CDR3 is TGTGCCAGCAGTCCTCCGACGGGCGGGGTGCCCTACGAGCAGTACTTC. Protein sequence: CASSPPTGGVPYEQYF.

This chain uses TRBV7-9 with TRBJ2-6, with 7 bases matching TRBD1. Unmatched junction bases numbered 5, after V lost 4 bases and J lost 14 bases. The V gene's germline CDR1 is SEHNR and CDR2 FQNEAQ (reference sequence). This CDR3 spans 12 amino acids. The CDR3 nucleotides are TGTGCCAGCAGCTACACAGGGGTCCTCCTGACTTTC. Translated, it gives CASSYTGVLLTF. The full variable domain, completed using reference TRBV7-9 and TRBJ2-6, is DTGVSQNPRHKITKRGQNVTFRCDPISEHNRLYWYRQTLGQGPEFLTYFQNEAQLEKSRLLSDRFSAERPKGSFSTLEIQRTEQGDSAMYLCASSYTGVLLTFGAGSRLTVL.

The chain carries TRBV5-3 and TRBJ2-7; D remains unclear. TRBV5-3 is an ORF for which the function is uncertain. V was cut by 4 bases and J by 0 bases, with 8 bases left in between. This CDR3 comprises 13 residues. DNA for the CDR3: TGTGCCAGAAGCGCCGACAACTCCTACGAGCAGTACTTC. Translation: CARSADNSYEQYF.

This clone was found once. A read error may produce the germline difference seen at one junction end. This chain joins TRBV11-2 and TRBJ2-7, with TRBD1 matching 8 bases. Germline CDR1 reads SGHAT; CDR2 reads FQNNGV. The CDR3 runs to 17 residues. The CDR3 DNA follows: TGTGCCAGCAGCTTAGGGAGTTGGACAGGGCCTTCCTCCGAGCAGTACTTC. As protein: CASSLGSWTGPSSEQYF.

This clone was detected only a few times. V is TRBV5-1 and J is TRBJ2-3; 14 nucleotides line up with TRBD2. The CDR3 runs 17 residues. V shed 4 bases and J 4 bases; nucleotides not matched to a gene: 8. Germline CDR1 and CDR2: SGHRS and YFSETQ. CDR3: CASSARLAGGAPDTQYF. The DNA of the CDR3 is TGCGCCAGCAGCGCACGACTAGCGGGAGGGGCCCCAGATACGCAGTATTTT.

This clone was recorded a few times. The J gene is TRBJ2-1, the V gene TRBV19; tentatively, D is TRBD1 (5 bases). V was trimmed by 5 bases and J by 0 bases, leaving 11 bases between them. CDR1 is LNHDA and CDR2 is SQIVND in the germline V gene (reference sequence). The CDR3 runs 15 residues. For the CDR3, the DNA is TGTGCCAGTAGTCTGGGGCCAAGCTCCTACAATGAGCAGTTCTTC. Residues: CASSLGPSSYNEQFF.

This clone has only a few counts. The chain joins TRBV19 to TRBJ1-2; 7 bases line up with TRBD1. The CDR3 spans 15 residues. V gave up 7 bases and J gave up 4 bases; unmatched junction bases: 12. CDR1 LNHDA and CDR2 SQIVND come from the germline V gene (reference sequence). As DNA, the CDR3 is TGTGCCAGTACCCAGGGGGGACCCTCGGCCTATGGCTACACCTTC. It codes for CASTQGGPSAYGYTF.

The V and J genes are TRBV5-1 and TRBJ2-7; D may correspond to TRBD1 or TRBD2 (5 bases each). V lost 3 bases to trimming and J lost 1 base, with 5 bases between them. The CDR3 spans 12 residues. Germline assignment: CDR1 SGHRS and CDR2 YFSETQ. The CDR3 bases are TGCGCCAGCAGCTGGGGGTCCTACGAGCAGTACTTC. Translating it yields CASSWGSYEQYF.

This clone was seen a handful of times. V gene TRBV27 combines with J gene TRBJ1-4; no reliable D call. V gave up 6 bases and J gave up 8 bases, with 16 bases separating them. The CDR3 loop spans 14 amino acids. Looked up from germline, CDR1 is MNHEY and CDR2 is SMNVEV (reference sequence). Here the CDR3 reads CASSSLQGNEKLFF. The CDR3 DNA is TGTGCCAGCAGCTCCCTTCAAGGCAACGAAAAACTGTTTTTT.

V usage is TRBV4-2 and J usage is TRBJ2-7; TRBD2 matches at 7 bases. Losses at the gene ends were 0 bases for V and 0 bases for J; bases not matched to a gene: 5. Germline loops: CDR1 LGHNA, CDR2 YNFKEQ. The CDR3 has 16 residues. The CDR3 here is CASSQDTASGSYEQYF. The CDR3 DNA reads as TGTGCCAGCAGCCAAGATACGGCTAGCGGCTCCTACGAGCAGTACTTC.

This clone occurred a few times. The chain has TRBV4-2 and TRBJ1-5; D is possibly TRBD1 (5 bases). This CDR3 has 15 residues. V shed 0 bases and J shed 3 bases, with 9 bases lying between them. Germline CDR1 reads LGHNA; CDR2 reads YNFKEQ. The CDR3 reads CASSQEGETNQPQHF. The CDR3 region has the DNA TGTGCCAGCAGCCAAGAAGGGGAAACCAATCAGCCCCAGCATTTT.

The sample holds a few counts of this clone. The CDR3 protein is CASSLYNTEAFF. The DNA of the CDR3 is TGTGCCAGCAGCTTATACAACACTGAAGCTTTCTTT. J is TRBJ1-1 and V is TRBV7-9, with D uncertain. The CDR3 loop spans 12 amino acids. CDR1 and CDR2 (germline): SEHNR, FQNEAQ (reference sequence). V was cut by 2 bases and J by 2 bases, with 3 bases left in between.

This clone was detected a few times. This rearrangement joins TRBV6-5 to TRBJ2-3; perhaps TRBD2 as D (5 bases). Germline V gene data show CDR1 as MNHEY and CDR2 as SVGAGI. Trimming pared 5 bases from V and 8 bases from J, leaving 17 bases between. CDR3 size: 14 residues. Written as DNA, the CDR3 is TGTGCCAGCAGTCCTGGACTGAGAGACGGTACGCAGTATTTT. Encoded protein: CASSPGLRDGTQYF.

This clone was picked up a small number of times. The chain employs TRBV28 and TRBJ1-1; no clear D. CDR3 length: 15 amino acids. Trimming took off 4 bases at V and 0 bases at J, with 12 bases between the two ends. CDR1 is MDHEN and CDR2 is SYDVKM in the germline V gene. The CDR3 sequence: CASSYGEHLNTEAFF. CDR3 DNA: TGTGCCAGCAGTTACGGAGAACACCTGAACACTGAAGCTTTCTTT.

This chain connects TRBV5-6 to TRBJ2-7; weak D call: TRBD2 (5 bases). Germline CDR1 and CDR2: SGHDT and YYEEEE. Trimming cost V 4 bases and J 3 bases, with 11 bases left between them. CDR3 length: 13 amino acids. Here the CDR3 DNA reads TGTGCCAGCAGCCCTGGACGGGGCTACGAGCAGTACTTC. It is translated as CASSPGRGYEQYF.

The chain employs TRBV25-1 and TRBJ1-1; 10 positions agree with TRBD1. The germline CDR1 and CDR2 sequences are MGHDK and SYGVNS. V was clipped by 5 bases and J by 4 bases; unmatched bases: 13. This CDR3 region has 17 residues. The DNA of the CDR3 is TGTGCCAGCAGTTCCCCCGGGACAGGGGTGATTTCCACTGAAGCTTTCTTT. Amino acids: CASSSPGTGVISTEAFF.